The 28 T cell receptor beta chains in this list originate from one sample, sequenced in a study of OX40 agonist ivuxolimab in advanced cancers. Clones were read by immunoSEQ multiplex PCR, and TCRdb kept only the in-frame ones, dropping some. This repertoire shows 80,000 to 100,000 clones, 94% found once; its top ten account for roughly 0.17%. This specimen consisted of CD4+ or CD8+ T cells sorted from blood, obtained in a trial of the OX40 agonist ivuxolimab. The receptors shown here come from an adult with an advanced solid tumor such as melanoma, head and neck, liver or kidney cancer.

This clone has just one count. The gene calls are TRBV9 and TRBJ2-1, with D possibly being TRBD2 (6 bases). The CDR3 length is 15 residues. Trimming pared 5 bases from V and 4 bases from J, leaving 16 bases between. Germline V gene data show CDR1 as SGDLS and CDR2 as YYNGEE. CDR3 sequence: CASSPGSGYYNEQFF. CDR3 bases: TGTGCCAGCAGTCCCGGTAGCGGATATTACAATGAGCAGTTCTTC.

The J gene is TRBJ1-1, the V gene TRBV27, with 10 bases identical to TRBD1. CDR3 length: 16 amino acids. J lost 1 base, V lost 4 bases, and 6 bases had no gene match. Germline lookup yields CDR1 MNHEY and CDR2 SMNVEV (reference sequence). The CDR3 loop is CASSYSTGGGNTEAFF. The CDR3 region has the DNA TGTGCCAGCAGTTATTCGACAGGGGGCGGGAACACTGAAGCTTTCTTT.

The J gene is TRBJ2-2, the V gene TRBV5-4; TRBD1 or TRBD2 may be the D gene (5 bases each). V was cut by 4 bases and J by 6 bases, with 19 bases left in between. The germline V gene has CDR1 SGHNT and CDR2 YYREEE (reference sequence). CDR3 size: 16 residues. DNA of the CDR3: TGTGCCAGCAGCCCTCCGGTGAGGGGAAAAGCCGGGGAGCTGTTTTTT. It translates to CASSPPVRGKAGELFF.

The V and J genes are TRBV5-1 and TRBJ2-7; 9 bases fit TRBD1. With V trimmed by 3 bases and J by 0 bases, 7 bases remained unmatched. CDR3 size: 16 residues. Germline V gene data show CDR1 as SGHRS and CDR2 as YFSETQ. CDR3 protein: CASSSGQGGLSYEQYF. CDR3 nucleotides: TGCGCCAGCAGCTCGGGACAGGGCGGACTCTCCTACGAGCAGTACTTC.

V and J are TRBV10-1 and TRBJ2-7; tentatively, D is TRBD2 (5 bases). There are 16 residues in the CDR3. V was cut by 8 bases and J by 0 bases, with 20 bases left in between. In germline, CDR1 is WNHNN, CDR2 SYGVQD (reference sequence). The DNA for the CDR3 is TGCGCCAGCCCTACCGGACTTGCCACTTTCTCCTACGAGCAGTACTTC. Translating gives CASPTGLATFSYEQYF.

The CDR3 sequence is CASSLYDTEAFF. The CDR3 coding sequence is TGTGCCAGCAGCTTATATGACACTGAAGCTTTCTTT. The chain has TRBV7-9 and TRBJ1-1; D remains ambiguous. The CDR3 runs to 12 residues. With 2 bases removed from V and 3 bases from J, the gap between germline ends came to 4 bases. Germline values: CDR1 SEHNR, CDR2 FQNEAQ (reference sequence).

CDR3 sequence reads: CASSQDPKGYGDGYTF. The CDR3 DNA reads TGTGCCAGCAGCCAAGATCCAAAGGGCTATGGGGATGGCTACACCTTC. The chain is built from TRBV4-2 and TRBJ1-2, with D uncertain. The germline gives CDR1 LGHNA, CDR2 YNFKEQ. There are 16 residues in the CDR3. Trimming left V 0 bases short and J 6 bases short, with 17 bases between.

This clone was detected only a few times. V is TRBV4-3 and J is TRBJ2-7; D possibly corresponds to TRBD2 (6 bases). Trimming stripped 1 base from V and 0 bases from J, with 19 bases between. Germline V gene data show CDR1 as LGHNA and CDR2 as YSLEER. The CDR3 contains 18 residues. The CDR3 here is CASSQVVTPTGVSYEQYF. The CDR3 coding sequence is TGCGCCAGCAGCCAAGTGGTGACCCCAACGGGAGTCTCCTACGAGCAGTACTTC.

The V and J genes are TRBV9 and TRBJ1-2; tentatively, D is TRBD1 (6 bases). CDR1 is SGDLS, CDR2 YYNGEE, per germline. Trimming removed 0 bases at V and 3 bases at J, with 12 bases between. CDR3 length: 15 residues. The CDR3 nucleotides are TGTGCCAGCAGCGTAGAGGCCGGGGGCGACTATGGCTACACCTTC. Its translation is CASSVEAGGDYGYTF.

This clone was recorded a few times. The chain couples TRBV13 to TRBJ1-2; 9 positions agree with TRBD1. V shed 5 bases and J 4 bases; nucleotides not matched to a gene: 2. Germline V gives CDR1 PRHDT, CDR2 FYEKMQ (reference sequence). CDR3 length: 13 residues. The CDR3: CASSEDRGYGYTF. CDR3 DNA sequence: TGTGCCAGCAGCGAGGACAGGGGCTATGGCTACACCTTC.

J is TRBJ2-1 and V is TRBV7-3; TRBD2 matches 8 bases. This CDR3 region has 17 residues. After removal of 5 bases from V and 2 bases from J, the junction contained 11 bases not matched to a gene. The germline gives CDR1 SGHTA, CDR2 FQGTGA. CDR3 in amino acids: CASSQGSQRGPYNEQFF. CDR3 coding DNA: TGTGCCAGCAGCCAGGGATCCCAGCGGGGGCCCTACAATGAGCAGTTCTTC.

The CDR3 is CASSPPEGPVRPQYF. CDR3 DNA sequence: TGTGCCAGCTCACCACCTGAGGGACCCGTGAGGCCCCAGTACTTC. The rearrangement links TRBV18 to TRBJ2-5; D tentatively reads TRBD1 or TRBD2 (5 bases each). Between the trimmed V and J ends, which lost 0 bases and 9 bases, there was a span of 17 bases. CDR3 length equals 15 residues. Germline lookup yields CDR1 KGHSH and CDR2 LQKENI.

The V and J genes are TRBV6-1 and TRBJ1-2; D ambiguous. The CDR3 contains 12 residues. V shed 6 bases and J shed 6 bases, with 11 bases lying between them. Germline values: CDR1 MNHNS, CDR2 SASEGT. CDR3 sequence reads: CASRGAQDGYTF. CDR3 coding DNA: TGTGCCAGCAGAGGCGCACAAGATGGCTACACCTTC.

The chain carries TRBV7-2 and TRBJ2-7; TRBD1 might be the D (6 bases). The germline V gene has CDR1 SGHTA and CDR2 FQGNSA. CDR3 length equals 13 residues. Trimming removed 5 bases from V and 6 bases from J, with 14 bases in between. The CDR3 coding sequence is TGTGCCAGCAGCCTTAATACAGGGACCGAGCAGTACTTC. Its translation: CASSLNTGTEQYF.

This chain connects TRBV4-2 to TRBJ2-2; 7 bases match TRBD2. The length of the CDR3 is 17 residues. The germline CDR1 and CDR2 sequences are LGHNA and YNFKEQ. After removal of 4 bases from V and 0 bases from J, the junction contained 8 bases not matched to a gene. The CDR3 loop is CASSLPGGGTNTGELFF. The CDR3 nucleotides read TGTGCCAGCAGCCTGCCGGGAGGAGGGACGAACACCGGGGAGCTGTTTTTT.

V gene TRBV7-8 combines with J gene TRBJ2-5; TRBD1 agrees at 9 bases. V lost 5 bases to trimming and J lost 9 bases; unmatched junction nucleotides: 16. The CDR3 extends over 16 amino acids. Germline lookup yields CDR1 SGHVS and CDR2 FQNEAQ. The CDR3, as DNA: TGTGCCAGCAGCCCGCGAACAGGGGGCCAAGTCGTATCCCAGTACTTC. Its translation is CASSPRTGGQVVSQYF.

The chain uses TRBV13 and TRBJ1-2; weak D call: TRBD1 (5 bases). Germline V CDR1 and CDR2: PRHDT, FYEKMQ (reference sequence). The CDR3 spans 12 residues. The V and J ends lost 5 bases and 4 bases respectively, with 8 bases between them. DNA of the CDR3: TGTGCCAGCAGCGGGGGGGTCTATGGCTACACCTTC. Translating gives CASSGGVYGYTF.

The genes are TRBV5-6 and TRBJ1-6; possibly TRBD1 for D (5 bases). Looked up from germline, CDR1 is SGHDT and CDR2 is YYEEEE. The CDR3 is 16 residues long. Trimming left V 4 bases short and J 0 bases short, with 11 bases between. CDR3 protein: CASSAGGFSYNSPLHF. The CDR3 DNA is TGTGCCAGCAGCGCGGGGGGATTCTCCTATAATTCACCCCTCCACTTT.

This sequence joins TRBV6-6 and TRBJ1-3, with 10 bases aligning to TRBD1. With 8 bases clipped from V and 3 bases from J, the junction kept 1 base outside the gene matches. The CDR3 is 13 residues long. Germline values: CDR1 MNHNY, CDR2 SVGAGI (reference sequence). CDR3 in amino acids: CASGTGVGNTIYF. For the CDR3, the DNA is TGTGCCAGCGGGACAGGGGTTGGAAACACCATATATTTT.

The chain joins TRBV11-3 to TRBJ2-5, with D tentatively TRBD1 or TRBD2 (5 bases each). TRBJ2-7 explains the end of the DNA better; the J call may be wrong. Germline CDR1 reads SGHNT; CDR2 reads YENEEA. The CDR3 spans 15 residues. CDR3 in amino acids: CASSPAGTGTYEQYF. CDR3 nucleotides: TGTGCCAGCAGCCCAGCCGGGACGGGGACCTACGAGCAGTACTTC.

The chain is built from TRBV6-1 and TRBJ1-5; D is undetermined. Per the germline V gene, CDR1 is MNHNS and CDR2 is SASEGT. The V and J ends lost 7 bases and 4 bases respectively, with 11 bases between them. This CDR3 has 13 amino acids. CDR3 protein: CASTGGRNQPQHF. The CDR3 region has the DNA TGTGCCAGCACAGGCGGGCGAAATCAGCCCCAGCATTTT.

The rearrangement links TRBV5-1 to TRBJ2-7; D is ambiguous. In germline, CDR1 is SGHRS, CDR2 YFSETQ. CDR3 length equals 13 residues. The V end was cut by 1 base, the J end by 4 bases, with 9 bases between. The CDR3 DNA reads as TGCGCCAGCAGCTTGTCTGACGGATACGAGCAGTACTTC. This encodes CASSLSDGYEQYF.

V is TRBV15 and J is TRBJ2-7, with D unresolved. Trimming left V 2 bases short and J 0 bases short, with 11 bases between. CDR1 and CDR2 from the germline V gene are LNHNV and YYDKDF (reference sequence). The length of the CDR3 is 15 residues. The CDR3 spells CATSRRTSSSYEQYF. For the CDR3, the DNA is TGTGCCACCAGCAGACGGACGTCGAGCTCCTACGAGCAGTACTTC.

This chain links TRBV19 with TRBJ1-3; D unclear. CDR1 and CDR2 from the germline V gene are LNHDA and SQIVND (reference sequence). The CDR3 contains 15 residues. Trimming took 10 bases from V and 0 from J, leaving 16 bases between them. The CDR3 reads CATTDSITSGNTIYF. The CDR3, as DNA: TGTGCCACCACGGACTCCATTACCTCTGGAAACACCATATATTTT.

This chain connects TRBV4-3 to TRBJ2-1, with no clear D. There are 13 residues in the CDR3. With 0 bases removed from V and 9 bases from J, the gap between germline ends came to 9 bases. CDR1 LGHNA and CDR2 YSLEER come from the germline V gene. The CDR3 loop reads CASSQDGQTEQFF. In nucleotides, the CDR3 is TGCGCCAGCAGCCAAGATGGGCAAACTGAGCAGTTCTTC.

This rearrangement joins TRBV18 to TRBJ1-2, with D maybe TRBD1 (6 bases). CDR3 length: 15 residues. Germline V gives CDR1 KGHSH, CDR2 LQKENI. Deletions cut 0 bases from V and 8 bases from J, with 16 bases between. The CDR3 DNA sequence: TGTGCCAGCTCACCACCAGCGCAGGGGTTGTTGGGCTACACCTTC. It codes for CASSPPAQGLLGYTF.

This chain joins TRBV7-6 and TRBJ1-4; maybe TRBD1 (5 bases). CDR1 and CDR2 from the germline V gene are SGHVS and FNYEAQ. The V end was cut by 5 bases, the J end by 6 bases, with 13 bases between. CDR3 length: 14 residues. The CDR3 region is CASSVVGGYEKLFF. CDR3 sequence (DNA): TGTGCCAGCAGCGTCGTTGGGGGTTATGAAAAACTGTTTTTT.

The chain couples TRBV25-1 to TRBJ1-4; D perhaps matches TRBD1 (6 bases). Germline loops: CDR1 MGHDK, CDR2 SYGVNS. This CDR3 is built from 17 residues. V was shortened by 2 bases and J by 6 bases, with 19 bases between the two germline ends. The CDR3 sequence is CASSEQTNRVGDEKLFF. CDR3 DNA sequence: TGTGCCAGCAGTGAACAAACCAACAGGGTCGGAGATGAAAAACTGTTTTTT.